These 4 T cell receptor beta chains share one sample of origin, sequenced in a study of CD8 T cells in ankylosing spondylitis. TCRdb passed the 5' RACE reads through MiXCR, listing each CDR3 protein once. The data contain around 330,000 distinct CDR3 sequences, around 10% of them singletons. The sequenced material came from blood, either unsorted or a sorted T cell fraction (not recorded which). The source of these receptors is a female donor with ankylosing spondylitis or in good health (not recorded which).

V gene TRBV28 combines with J gene TRBJ1-3; perhaps TRBD1 as D (5 bases). Between the trimmed V and J ends, which lost 5 bases and 2 bases, there was a span of 19 bases. The CDR3 contains 17 residues. CDR1 and CDR2 from the germline V gene are MDHEN and SYDVKM. CDR3 sequence: CASSRFPGTATGNTIYF. The CDR3, as DNA: TGTGCCAGCAGTAGATTCCCCGGGACGGCAACTGGAAACACCATATATTTT.

This clonotype was recorded many times. The chain employs TRBV5-6 and TRBJ2-5; 7 bases agree with TRBD1. Unmatched junction bases numbered 4, after V lost 4 bases and J lost 1 base. Germline loops: CDR1 SGHDT, CDR2 YYEEEE. The CDR3 spans 14 residues. The CDR3 region is CASSPGQIQETQYF. The CDR3, as DNA: TGTGCCAGCAGCCCGGGACAGATCCAAGAGACCCAGTACTTC.

CDR3 DNA: TGTGCCAGCAGGGGAGGGGGGGCTGCCGGGGAGCTGTTTTTT. Translated, it gives CASRGGGAAGELFF. The chain carries TRBV2 and TRBJ2-2; the D gene is possibly TRBD2 (7 bases). Germline values: CDR1 SNHLY, CDR2 FYNNEI. V gave up 6 bases and J gave up 6 bases, with 14 bases separating them. This CDR3 is 14 amino acids long.

This clonotype was seen a few times. The V and J genes are TRBV9 and TRBJ2-1; D is uncertain. Trimming took off 5 bases at V and 0 bases at J, with 12 bases between the two ends. Germline CDR1 is SGDLS and CDR2 is YYNGEE. The CDR3 totals 15 residues. The CDR3 DNA reads TGTGCCAGCAGTCTGAACCAGAACTCCTACAATGAGCAGTTCTTC. Its translation is CASSLNQNSYNEQFF.